Shown below are 26 T cell receptor beta chains from a single sample sequenced in a study of T and B cells in COVID-19 patients. Blood genomic DNA input for TRB amplification was about 240-500 ng. Multiplex PCR with BIOMED2 TRB-A/B primer pools amplified TRB rearrangements. Each CDR3 protein gets one entry after TCRdb re-called the multiplex PCR reads with MiXCR. The sample holds 13,000 or so distinct CDR3 sequences, roughly 27% seen once. Source material: blood. The source of these receptors is a human donor who had recovered from COVID-19.

By its share, this clonotype is medium-sized (0.01 to 0.1%). The chain combines TRBV6-5 with TRBJ2-7, with a tentative D call TRBD1 (5 bases). V lost 0 bases and J 0 bases, leaving 12 bases between the germline ends. Germline V CDR1 and CDR2: MNHEY, SVGAGI. This CDR3 is built from 16 residues. In nucleotides, the CDR3 is TGTGCCAGCAGTTACTCGGCTTGGGGCAGCTCCTACGAGCAGTACTTC. Its protein is CASSYSAWGSSYEQYF.

Written as DNA, the CDR3 is TGCGCCAGCAGCGGGGGGGGGCTGAACACCGGGGAGCTGTTTTTT. Its translation: CASSGGGLNTGELFF. The rearrangement links TRBV5-1 to TRBJ2-2, with a tentative D call TRBD2 (7 bases). Germline loops: CDR1 SGHRS, CDR2 YFSETQ. The ends were cut back, 4 bases at V and 1 base at J, with 11 bases in the middle. This CDR3 is 15 amino acids long.

J is TRBJ1-1 and V is TRBV6-1; possible D gene TRBD1, 5 bases. V gave up 4 bases and J gave up 6 bases, with 15 bases separating them. CDR3 length: 14 residues. Germline CDR1 reads MNHNS; CDR2 reads SASEGT. The CDR3 here is CASSGGRKMAEAFF. CDR3 DNA: TGTGCCAGCAGTGGGGGACGGAAGATGGCTGAAGCTTTCTTT.

The CDR3 loop reads CASSHAGEQFF. Here the CDR3 DNA reads TGTGCCAGCAGCCACGCGGGGGAACAGTTCTTC. This chain links TRBV7-2 with TRBJ2-1, with 7 bases lining up with TRBD2. This CDR3 spans 11 amino acids. Germline V gives CDR1 SGHTA, CDR2 FQGNSA. V lost 5 bases to trimming and J lost 13 bases; unmatched junction nucleotides: 5.

This chain joins TRBV20-1 and TRBJ2-2, with 8 nucleotides matching TRBD1. The CDR3 consists of 13 residues. Germline V gene data show CDR1 as DFQATT and CDR2 as SNEGSKA (reference sequence). The J segment lost 7 bases and the V segment lost 3 bases, leaving 4 bases of the junction unmatched. CDR3 coding DNA: TGCAGTGCTAGGGACAGGGAGGACGGGGAGCTGTTTTTT. Protein product: CSARDREDGELFF.

This chain uses TRBV20-1 with TRBJ2-2; either TRBD1 or TRBD2 may fit D (5 bases each). V was clipped by 3 bases and J by 9 bases, with 11 bases between them. Germline values: CDR1 DFQATT, CDR2 SNEGSKA (reference sequence). The CDR3 is 12 residues long. CDR3 nucleotide sequence: TGCAGTGCTAGGGCCGAGGGGAGGGAGCTGTTTTTT. It specifies CSARAEGRELFF.

This clonotype was detected a few times. This rearrangement joins TRBV11-2 to TRBJ2-1, with D possibly called TRBD1 or TRBD2 (5 bases each). Between the trimmed V and J ends, which lost 5 bases and 12 bases, there was a span of 20 bases. CDR1 is SGHAT and CDR2 is FQNNGV in the germline V gene. The CDR3 loop spans 14 amino acids. CDR3 amino acids: CASSTPGRGPGQFF. Written as DNA, the CDR3 is TGTGCCAGCAGCACCCCCGGACGGGGACCTGGGCAGTTCTTC. Combining the CDR3 with reference TRBV11-2 and TRBJ2-1 gives the whole variable domain EAGVAQSPRYKIIEKRQSVAFWCNPISGHATLYWYQQILGQGPKLLIQFQNNGVVDDSQLPKDRFSAERLKGVDSTLKIQPAKLEDSAVYLCASSTPGRGPGQFFGPGTRLTVL.

In this sample, this clonotype turned up many times. The chain carries TRBV5-1 and TRBJ2-2; D call uncertain. The V gene lost 7 bases and the J gene lost 0 bases, with 13 bases spanning the gap. The length of the CDR3 is 15 residues. Looked up from germline, CDR1 is SGHRS and CDR2 is YFSETQ. The CDR3 sequence is CASGITVANTGELFF. CDR3 DNA sequence: TGCGCCAGCGGAATTACAGTCGCGAACACCGGGGAGCTGTTTTTT.

This chain joins TRBV30 and TRBJ2-1; 13 bases map to TRBD2. V shed 0 bases, J shed 2 bases, and the junction held 13 bases outside the gene matches. Germline V lookup: CDR1 GTSNPN, CDR2 SVGIG (reference sequence). The CDR3 extends over 20 amino acids. The CDR3 sequence is CAWSVKPGLAGWGTYNEQFF. The CDR3, as DNA: TGTGCCTGGAGTGTGAAACCGGGACTAGCGGGATGGGGAACCTACAATGAGCAGTTCTTC.

The chain uses TRBV7-9 and TRBJ1-2; no definite D call. CDR1 and CDR2 (germline): SEHNR, FQNEAQ (reference sequence). This CDR3 contains 14 residues. The V end was cut by 6 bases, the J end by 4 bases, with 15 bases between. CDR3 sequence (DNA): TGTGCCAGCAGTTTGGCCGGGCCCTCCTATGGCTACACCTTC. It encodes CASSLAGPSYGYTF.

V gene TRBV10-2 combines with J gene TRBJ2-7, with D possibly TRBD2 on 6 matching bases. From germline, CDR1 is WSHSY and CDR2 SAAADI. V lost 7 bases and J 2 bases, leaving 15 bases between the germline ends. CDR3 size: 14 residues. The CDR3 sequence is CASTQPGGTYEQYF. In DNA, the CDR3 is TGCGCCAGCACCCAGCCTGGAGGGACCTACGAGCAGTACTTC.

This sequence joins TRBV4-1 and TRBJ2-6; 9 positions match TRBD1. J was trimmed by 0 bases and V by 4 bases; bases with no gene match: 7. This CDR3 spans 18 amino acids. Germline V gives CDR1 MGHRA, CDR2 YSYEKL. Here the CDR3 DNA reads TGCGCCAGCAGCCCCTCGGACAGGGGTAGCTCTGGGGCCAACGTCCTGACTTTC. Protein product: CASSPSDRGSSGANVLTF.

The CDR3 here is CASSFLSENTDTQYF. The CDR3 DNA reads as TGTGCCAGCAGCTTTTTGTCGGAAAACACAGATACGCAGTATTTT. V gene TRBV5-6 combines with J gene TRBJ2-3; D ambiguous. Germline loops: CDR1 SGHDT, CDR2 YYEEEE. The V gene lost 2 bases and the J gene lost 2 bases, with 12 bases spanning the gap. The length of the CDR3 is 15 residues.

This clonotype has just a few counts. The genes are TRBV5-3 and TRBJ2-7, with TRBD1 matching 9 bases. TRBV5-3 is an open reading frame whose function is uncertain. V gave up 2 bases and J gave up 4 bases; unmatched junction bases: 13. The CDR3 spans 17 residues. The CDR3 DNA is TGTGCCAGAAGCTTCCGCCTAAAACAGGGGGCGGAATACGAGCAGTACTTC. As protein: CARSFRLKQGAEYEQYF.

The chain links TRBV11-2 to TRBJ2-1, with a tentative D call TRBD1 (6 bases). V lost 8 bases and J lost 5, with 16 bases in between. Germline CDR1 reads SGHAT; CDR2 reads FQNNGV. The CDR3 length is 14 residues. The CDR3 DNA sequence: TGTGCCAGCCACAGGACAGTCGCGGACAATGAGCAGTTCTTC. Its translation is CASHRTVADNEQFF. Combining the CDR3 with reference TRBV11-2 and TRBJ2-1 gives the whole variable domain EAGVAQSPRYKIIEKRQSVAFWCNPISGHATLYWYQQILGQGPKLLIQFQNNGVVDDSQLPKDRFSAERLKGVDSTLKIQPAKLEDSAVYLCASHRTVADNEQFFGPGTRLTVL.

This clonotype has more than one count but fewer than ten. The chain employs TRBV5-6 and TRBJ2-3; D uncertain. This CDR3 is 15 amino acids long. The germline V gene has CDR1 SGHDT and CDR2 YYEEEE. Deletions cut 0 bases from V and 5 bases from J, with 13 bases between. DNA of the CDR3: TGTGCCAGCAGCTTGGGCGGTGGGAAAAGAGATACGCAGTATTTT. Encoded protein: CASSLGGGKRDTQYF. Variable domain in full (rest from reference TRBV5-6 and TRBJ2-3): DAGVTQSPTHLIKTRGQQVTLRCSPKSGHDTVSWYQQALGQGPQFIFQYYEEEERQRGNFPDRFSGHQFPNYSSELNVNALLLGDSALYLCASSLGGGKRDTQYFGPGTRLTVL.

This sequence joins TRBV2 and TRBJ2-1, with D unresolved. The CDR3 sequence is 12 residues long. Germline loops: CDR1 SNHLY, CDR2 FYNNEI. Trimming left V 4 bases short and J 6 bases short, with 7 bases between. The CDR3 here is CASSGIANEQFF. CDR3 sequence (DNA): TGTGCCAGCAGTGGTATCGCCAATGAGCAGTTCTTC.

This clonotype was found a few times. An end of the junction does not agree with germline; a read error may underlie this. The rearrangement joins TRBV30 to TRBJ2-3, with 9 bases lining up with TRBD1. Germline CDR1 is GTSNPN and CDR2 is SVGIG (reference sequence). The CDR3 contains 14 residues. CDR3 residues: CAWTPGQGTDTQYF. The CDR3 DNA follows: TGTGCCTGGACCCCGGGACAGGGCACCGATACGCAGTATTTT. The full variable domain, rest sourced from reference TRBV30 and TRBJ2-3, is SQTIHQWPATLVQPVGSPLSLECTVEGTSNPNLYWYRQAAGRGLQLLFYSVGIGQISSEVPQNLSASRPQDRQFILSSKKLLLSDSGFYLCAWTPGQGTDTQYFGPGTRLTVL.

This clonotype has only a few counts. This chain connects TRBV5-5 to TRBJ1-5; D not resolved. The CDR3 contains 13 residues. Germline loops: CDR1 SGHKS, CDR2 YYEKEE (reference sequence). V lost 4 bases, J lost 3 bases, and 8 bases lay in between. Written as DNA, the CDR3 is TGTGCCAGCAGCCAGGAACCCAATCAGCCCCAGCATTTT. Amino acid sequence: CASSQEPNQPQHF.

For this clonotype: Since a much larger clone is just one base distant, this may be a read error. The chain employs TRBV6-5 and TRBJ1-2; 9 bases fit TRBD1. V was pared by 4 bases and J by 6 bases, with 6 bases of the junction left unmatched. Germline loops: CDR1 MNHEY, CDR2 SVGAGI. The CDR3 has 14 amino acids. The CDR3 protein is CASSCFDRGDGYTF. In DNA form, the CDR3 reads TGTGCCAGCAGTTGCTTCGACAGGGGGGATGGCTACACCTTC.

There are a few counts of this clonotype. The V gene is TRBV24-1, the J gene TRBJ2-1; D unclear. The CDR3 is made up of 13 amino acids. Between the trimmed V and J ends, which lost 5 bases and 3 bases, there was a span of 7 bases. Germline V CDR1 and CDR2: KGHDR, SFDVKD. CDR3 sequence: CATSVGGYNEQFF. The CDR3 coding sequence is TGTGCCACCAGTGTTGGTGGCTACAATGAGCAGTTCTTC.

The CDR3 sequence: CASSFGGHGTNNQPQHF. In nucleotides, the CDR3 is TGTGCCAGCAGCTTTGGGGGACACGGGACGAACAATCAGCCCCAGCATTTT. This sequence joins TRBV11-2 and TRBJ1-5; the D gene is possibly TRBD1 (6 bases). Germline CDR1 SGHAT, CDR2 FQNNGV. Trimming removed 3 bases from V and 3 bases from J, with 18 bases in between. This CDR3 has 17 residues. The full variable domain, rest sourced from reference TRBV11-2 and TRBJ1-5, is EAGVAQSPRYKIIEKRQSVAFWCNPISGHATLYWYQQILGQGPKLLIQFQNNGVVDDSQLPKDRFSAERLKGVDSTLKIQPAKLEDSAVYLCASSFGGHGTNNQPQHFGDGTRLSIL.

By share of the sample, this clonotype is medium-sized. The J gene is TRBJ2-3, the V gene TRBV11-1; D gene unclear. Germline assignment: CDR1 SGHAT and CDR2 FQDESV (reference sequence). Deletions cut 2 bases from V and 1 base from J, with 10 bases between. The CDR3 loop spans 15 amino acids. Here the CDR3 DNA reads TGTGCCAGCAGCTTATTTTCAGGCGGCACAGATACGCAGTATTTT. This encodes CASSLFSGGTDTQYF.

The chain combines TRBV27 with TRBJ1-1; TRBD1 aligns across 10 bases. V lost 6 bases, J lost 3 bases, and 1 base stayed unmatched. Germline V gene sequence: CDR1 MNHEY, CDR2 SMNVEV (reference sequence). The CDR3 sequence is 13 residues long. CDR3 bases: TGTGCCAGCAGAGGACAGGGGGACACTGAAGCTTTCTTT. Its protein product is CASRGQGDTEAFF.

In its sample, this clonotype was seen a few times. V is TRBV7-9 and J is TRBJ2-3, with 8 nucleotides matching TRBD2. CDR1 SEHNR and CDR2 FQNEAQ come from the germline V gene (reference sequence). J was trimmed by 4 bases and V by 3 bases; bases with no gene match: 9. CDR3 length equals 16 residues. The DNA of the CDR3 is TGTGCCAGCAGCTTGGACTTAGCGGGAAAAGCAGATACGCAGTATTTT. Translating it yields CASSLDLAGKADTQYF.

The V gene is TRBV5-1, the J gene TRBJ2-7; unclear D gene. There are 14 residues in the CDR3. V shed 0 bases and J shed 0 bases, with 7 bases lying between them. Germline V gene lookup returns CDR1 SGHRS and CDR2 YFSETQ. CDR3 DNA sequence: TGCGCCAGCAGCTTGGGACCCAGCTCCTACGAGCAGTACTTC. This translates into CASSLGPSSYEQYF.